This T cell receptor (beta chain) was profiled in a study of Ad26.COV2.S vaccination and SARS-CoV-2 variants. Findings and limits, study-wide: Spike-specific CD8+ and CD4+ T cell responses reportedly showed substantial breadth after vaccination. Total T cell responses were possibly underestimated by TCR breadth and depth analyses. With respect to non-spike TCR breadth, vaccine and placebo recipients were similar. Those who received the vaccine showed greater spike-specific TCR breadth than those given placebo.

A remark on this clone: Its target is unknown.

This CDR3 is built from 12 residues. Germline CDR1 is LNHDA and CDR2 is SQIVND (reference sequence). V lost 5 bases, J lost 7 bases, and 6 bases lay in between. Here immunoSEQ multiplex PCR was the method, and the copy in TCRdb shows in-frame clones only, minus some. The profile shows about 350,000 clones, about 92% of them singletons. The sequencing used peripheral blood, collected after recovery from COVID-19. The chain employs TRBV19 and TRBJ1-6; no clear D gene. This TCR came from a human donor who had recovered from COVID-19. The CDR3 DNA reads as TGTGCCAGTAGTGGTCCAAATTCACCCCTCCACTTT. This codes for CASSGPNSPLHF.